Each of the 14 T cell receptor beta chains below was sequenced from the same sample in a study of T-cell reconstitution after alpha-beta-depleted transplantation in children. Using unique molecular identifiers, the investigators prepared the TCRbeta library. TCRdb re-called the PCR reads with MiXCR, one entry per CDR3 protein. The sample lists a few hundred thousand distinct CDR3 sequences; 20% to 30% were seen once. Sequenced material: PBMCs, taken before TCRalphabeta/CD19-depleted stem cell transplant. These receptors came from a boy under two years old with Wiskott-Aldrich syndrome, due to receive a stem cell transplant.

The chain couples TRBV5-5 to TRBJ1-1; D remains ambiguous. V lost 0 bases and J 4 bases, leaving 10 bases between the germline ends. Looked up from germline, CDR1 is SGHKS and CDR2 is YYEKEE (reference sequence). This CDR3 is built from 14 residues. The CDR3 region has the DNA TGTGCCAGCAGCTTGGAGGGATTTGGCACTGAAGCTTTCTTT. Residues: CASSLEGFGTEAFF.

This clonotype was picked up a small number of times. V and J are TRBV4-1 and TRBJ2-7; TRBD1 matches at 10 bases. The CDR3 runs 19 residues. The germline gives CDR1 MGHRA, CDR2 YSYEKL. V was clipped by 8 bases and J by 0 bases; unmatched bases: 19. The CDR3 nucleotides read TGCGCCAGCTCCTTATCCGGGACAGGGGACCACCGGAGCTCCTACGAGCAGTACTTC. It translates to CASSLSGTGDHRSSYEQYF.

This rearrangement joins TRBV29-1 to TRBJ2-7; D tentatively fits TRBD1 or TRBD2 (5 bases each). The CDR3 loop spans 14 amino acids. CDR1 and CDR2 (germline): SQVTM, ANQGSEA. V lost 3 bases and J 3 bases, leaving 15 bases between the germline ends. The CDR3: CSVEGRGNRYEQYF. CDR3 DNA: TGCAGCGTTGAGGGTCGGGGCAACCGCTACGAGCAGTACTTC.

The J gene is TRBJ2-5, the V gene TRBV28; 7 bases are a match to TRBD1. Germline CDR1 is MDHEN and CDR2 is SYDVKM. CDR3 length equals 15 residues. The ends lost 6 bases at V and 0 bases at J; junction bases unmatched: 7. DNA of the CDR3: TGTGCCAGCAGACCCCAGACAGGGTACCAAGAGACCCAGTACTTC. The encoded protein is CASRPQTGYQETQYF.

The gene calls are TRBV30 and TRBJ2-3; D is ambiguous. Trimming stripped 0 bases from V and 7 bases from J, with 5 bases between. CDR3 length: 11 amino acids. Germline loops: CDR1 GTSNPN, CDR2 SVGIG (reference sequence). The CDR3 sequence is CAWSVANTQYF. The CDR3 nucleotides read TGTGCCTGGAGTGTTGCGAATACGCAGTATTTT.

J is TRBJ2-5 and V is TRBV5-1; possibly TRBD1 or TRBD2 for D (6 bases each). CDR1 is SGHRS and CDR2 is YFSETQ in the germline V gene. The CDR3 length is 20 residues. The germline V and J ends were trimmed by 0 bases and 0 bases, with 24 bases remaining between them. The CDR3: CASSLEPTGKRGVYQETQYF. The CDR3 nucleotides are TGCGCCAGCAGCTTGGAACCAACAGGCAAGAGGGGGGTGTACCAAGAGACCCAGTACTTC.

The table lists this clonotype with a few counts. The chain is built from TRBV15 and TRBJ2-1; D not resolved. Trimming took off 3 bases at V and 5 bases at J, with 5 bases between the two ends. CDR3 length equals 12 residues. Per germline, CDR1 LNHNV and CDR2 YYDKDF (reference sequence). The CDR3 is CATSRDHNEQFF. In DNA, the CDR3 is TGTGCCACCAGCAGGGATCACAATGAGCAGTTCTTC.

The rearrangement uses TRBV12-3 or TRBV12-4 and TRBJ2-2; 13 bases are a match to TRBD2. Losses at the gene ends were 1 base for V and 3 bases for J; bases not matched to a gene: 2. The length of the CDR3 is 17 residues. In DNA, the CDR3 is TGTGCCAGCAGTTTAGGACTAGCGGGAGGTTACACCGGGGAGCTGTTTTTT. Translated: CASSLGLAGGYTGELFF.

In its sample, this clonotype was seen a few times. CDR3 protein: CSARDPVGTSGRFDEQFF. The CDR3 DNA reads TGCAGTGCTAGAGATCCGGTTGGGACTAGCGGGAGGTTCGATGAGCAGTTCTTC. V and J are TRBV20-1 and TRBJ2-1; TRBD2 agrees at 15 bases. CDR3 size: 18 residues. With 0 bases clipped from V and 8 bases from J, the junction kept 11 bases outside the gene matches. Germline-derived CDR1 and CDR2 are DFQATT and SNEGSKA (reference sequence).

This clonotype was picked up a small number of times. The chain carries TRBV7-8 and TRBJ2-5; TRBD1 matches at 8 bases. V was pared by 6 bases and J by 4 bases, with 10 bases of the junction left unmatched. This CDR3 contains 15 residues. Germline V gene sequence: CDR1 SGHVS, CDR2 FQNEAQ. CDR3 loop: CASSQGQDLGETQYF. Here the CDR3 DNA reads TGTGCCAGCAGTCAGGGACAGGACCTAGGAGAGACCCAGTACTTC.

The rearrangement uses TRBV7-3 and TRBJ1-6, with D uncertain. Trimming removed 1 base at V and 0 bases at J, with 4 bases between. Germline V lookup: CDR1 SGHTA, CDR2 FQGTGA. The CDR3 runs 15 residues. The CDR3 DNA is TGTGCCAGCAGCTTAAGCAGCTCCTATAATTCACCCCTCCACTTT. The encoded protein is CASSLSSSYNSPLHF.

The chain carries TRBV20-1 and TRBJ2-7; 10 bases are a match to TRBD1. The CDR3 is 15 residues long. Looked up from germline, CDR1 is DFQATT and CDR2 is SNEGSKA (reference sequence). V dropped 1 base and J dropped 3; count of bases not matched to a gene: 6. CDR3 in amino acids: CSARGPGQGIYEQYF. The CDR3 DNA is TGCAGTGCTAGAGGGCCGGGACAGGGGATCTACGAGCAGTACTTC.

J is TRBJ2-3 and V is TRBV9; 9 nucleotides match TRBD2. The CDR3 has 15 amino acids. Losses at the gene ends were 4 bases for V and 5 bases for J; bases not matched to a gene: 8. Germline V lookup: CDR1 SGDLS, CDR2 YYNGEE. The CDR3 sequence: CASSPTSGTVDTQYF. CDR3 DNA: TGTGCCAGCAGCCCGACTAGCGGTACCGTAGATACGCAGTATTTT.

The J gene is TRBJ2-3, the V gene TRBV7-8, with D hard to call. CDR3 length equals 14 residues. V was trimmed by 0 bases and J by 6 bases, leaving 10 bases between them. Looked up from germline, CDR1 is SGHVS and CDR2 is FQNEAQ. For the CDR3, the DNA is TGTGCCAGCAGCTTAGCTAATAGCTTGGATACGCAGTATTTT. Translation: CASSLANSLDTQYF. The entire variable domain, with the rest obtained from reference TRBV7-8 and TRBJ2-3, is as follows: GAGVSQSPRYKVAKRGQDVALRCDPISGHVSLFWYQQALGQGPEFLTYFQNEAQLDKSGLPSDRFFAERPEGSVSTLKIQRTQQEDSAVYLCASSLANSLDTQYFGPGTRLTVL.